These 26 T cell receptor beta chains came from one sample sequenced in a study of shared clonotypes between healthy human individuals. Profiled with immunoSEQ multiplex PCR; TCRdb holds only in-frame clones, not every one. The sample lists about 2 million clones, around 95% occurring once. Sequenced material: naive CD4+ T cells sorted from blood. The subset denotes: CD45RA+ positively selected. All receptors come from a man aged 18 to 30 in good health.

The rearrangement links TRBV4-1 to TRBJ2-7, with TRBD2 matching 13 bases. V dropped 3 bases and J dropped 4; count of bases not matched to a gene: 12. The CDR3 contains 18 residues. Germline V lookup: CDR1 MGHRA, CDR2 YSYEKL. In DNA, the CDR3 is TGCGCCAGCAGCCATGGACTAGCGGGGGCCCGTAGCCCTTACGAGCAGTACTTC. Translated, it gives CASSHGLAGARSPYEQYF.

The gene calls are TRBV7-2 and TRBJ2-1; D is unresolved. The CDR3 is 16 residues long. V lost 5 bases, J lost 4 bases, and 18 bases lay in between. In germline, CDR1 is SGHTA, CDR2 FQGNSA. CDR3 coding DNA: TGTGCCAGCAGCGCTGATTACTCTTTGAGATACAATGAGCAGTTCTTC. It translates to CASSADYSLRYNEQFF.

This clone was detected only once. Other DNA sequences within the sample encode an identical CDR3. The V call is TRBV2, the J call TRBJ2-3; 12 bases fit TRBD2. Germline CDR1 reads SNHLY; CDR2 reads FYNNEI. CDR3 size: 15 residues. Trimming removed 3 bases from V and 3 bases from J; junction bases left unmatched: 1. CDR3 DNA sequence: TGTGCCAGCAGTGATCTAGCGGGGGGGACAGATACGCAGTATTTT. Protein: CASSDLAGGTDTQYF.

This clone was seen only once. This sequence joins TRBV9 and TRBJ2-6; 14 bases map to TRBD2. Per germline, CDR1 SGDLS and CDR2 YYNGEE. After removal of 2 bases from V and 3 bases from J, the junction contained 4 bases not matched to a gene. The CDR3 totals 18 residues. CDR3 in amino acids: CASSVTGLAGVGANVLTF. CDR3 nucleotides: TGTGCCAGCAGCGTGACGGGACTAGCGGGAGTTGGGGCCAACGTCCTGACTTTC.

V is TRBV7-8 and J is TRBJ1-4; TRBD1 aligns across 7 bases. This CDR3 is built from 14 residues. Germline trimming cut 4 bases from V and 10 bases from J; bases unmatched to any gene: 9. Germline lookup yields CDR1 SGHVS and CDR2 FQNEAQ. The CDR3 loop is CASSSDREVGKLFF. In DNA form, the CDR3 reads TGTGCCAGCAGCTCCGACAGGGAAGTTGGAAAACTGTTTTTT. Based on the CDR3 plus reference TRBV7-8 and TRBJ1-4, the full variable domain is GAGVSQSPRYKVAKRGQDVALRCDPISGHVSLFWYQQALGQGPEFLTYFQNEAQLDKSGLPSDRFFAERPEGSVSTLKIQRTQQEDSAVYLCASSSDREVGKLFFGSGTQLSVL.

The chain carries TRBV6-5 and TRBJ2-2, with D tentatively TRBD1 (6 bases). The CDR3 contains 15 residues. Trimming took 2 bases from V and 5 from J, leaving 12 bases between them. Germline V CDR1 and CDR2: MNHEY, SVGAGI. CDR3 bases: TGTGCCAGCAGTTACACCAGGGGAAGAACCGGGGAGCTGTTTTTT. Amino acids: CASSYTRGRTGELFF.

The rearrangement joins TRBV10-3 to TRBJ1-5; possibly TRBD1 for D (5 bases). CDR1 and CDR2 from the germline V gene are ENHRY and SYGVKD. Between the trimmed V and J ends, which lost 10 bases and 3 bases, there was a span of 16 bases. The CDR3 is 14 residues long. The DNA for the CDR3 is TGTGCCACCTCAACGGGACGGGTCAATCAGCCCCAGCATTTT. This codes for CATSTGRVNQPQHF.

CDR3 nucleotide sequence: TGTGCCATCAGTGATAAGGAAGGCTCTGGAAACACCATATATTTT. Its translation: CAISDKEGSGNTIYF. The chain recombines TRBV10-3 with TRBJ1-3; no reliable D call. Trimming took off 3 bases at V and 0 bases at J, with 9 bases between the two ends. The germline V gene encodes CDR1 ENHRY and CDR2 SYGVKD. The CDR3 has 15 amino acids.

This chain links TRBV6-5 with TRBJ1-2; D is ambiguous. The CDR3 is 15 amino acids. Trimming stripped 0 bases from V and 4 bases from J, with 12 bases between. Germline V lookup: CDR1 MNHEY, CDR2 SVGAGI. The DNA for the CDR3 is TGTGCCAGCAGTTACTCCAGGCCTTACCTCTATGGCTACACCTTC. Translated, it gives CASSYSRPYLYGYTF.

The genes are TRBV27 and TRBJ1-2; 9 bases map to TRBD1. The V gene end was trimmed by 6 bases and the J gene end by 4 bases; junction bases not matched to a gene: 6. The germline CDR1 and CDR2 sequences are MNHEY and SMNVEV (reference sequence). The CDR3 runs to 14 residues. The CDR3 region is CASRGTGRVYGYTF. CDR3 coding DNA: TGTGCCAGCAGGGGGACAGGGAGAGTCTATGGCTACACCTTC.

The rearrangement links TRBV5-4 to TRBJ1-6; no firm D call. The V gene's germline CDR1 is SGHNT and CDR2 YYREEE (reference sequence). The CDR3 runs 15 residues. Trimming removed 4 bases at V and 3 bases at J, with 11 bases between. For the CDR3, the DNA is TGTGCCAGCAGCGGAGGACGGAGCTATAATTCACCCCTCCACTTT. Protein product: CASSGGRSYNSPLHF. Full variable domain (missing parts from reference TRBV5-4 and TRBJ1-6): ETGVTQSPTHLIKTRGQQVTLRCSSQSGHNTVSWYQQALGQGPQFIFQYYREEENGRGNFPPRFSGLQFPNYSSELNVNALELDDSALYLCASSGGRSYNSPLHFGNGTRLTVT.

The CDR3 DNA reads as TGTGCCAGCAGCTTAGAGGACAGGGTAGGCGAAAAACTGTTTTTT. It yields the protein CASSLEDRVGEKLFF. V and J are TRBV7-2 and TRBJ1-4; 8 bases fit TRBD1. Germline V gene data show CDR1 as SGHTA and CDR2 as FQGNSA. The CDR3 totals 15 residues. Trimming cost V 1 base and J 8 bases; bases outside gene matches: 6. The complete variable domain, with remaining parts taken from reference TRBV7-2 and TRBJ1-4, reads GAGVSQSPSNKVTEKGKDVELRCDPISGHTALYWYRQSLGQGLEFLIYFQGNSAPDKSGLPSDRFSAERTGGSVSTLTIQRTQQEDSAVYLCASSLEDRVGEKLFFGSGTQLSVL.

The rearrangement uses TRBV30 and TRBJ2-7; D gene uncertain. The CDR3 runs 15 residues. V lost 4 bases and J 2 bases, leaving 18 bases between the germline ends. Germline V gene sequence: CDR1 GTSNPN, CDR2 SVGIG (reference sequence). In DNA, the CDR3 is TGTGCCTGGATGAAAAGAAGTGGCTGGACCTACGAGCAGTACTTC. This gives the protein CAWMKRSGWTYEQYF.

The V gene is TRBV30, the J gene TRBJ2-7; the match to TRBD2 covers 8 bases. Looked up from germline, CDR1 is GTSNPN and CDR2 is SVGIG (reference sequence). After removal of 3 bases from V and 3 bases from J, the junction contained 7 bases not matched to a gene. This CDR3 contains 14 residues. The CDR3 reads CAWRSAGVNYEQYF. In DNA, the CDR3 is TGTGCCTGGAGGTCAGCGGGAGTTAACTACGAGCAGTACTTC.

J is TRBJ2-1 and V is TRBV30; weak D call: TRBD1 (6 bases). From germline, CDR1 is GTSNPN and CDR2 SVGIG (reference sequence). Trimming pared 7 bases from V and 10 bases from J, leaving 17 bases between. CDR3 length: 12 amino acids. This CDR3 reads CALLTGTYEQFF. The DNA for the CDR3 is TGTGCCTTACTGACAGGTACTTACGAGCAGTTCTTC.

The chain uses TRBV7-9 and TRBJ1-1; 7 bases align to TRBD1. V was clipped by 5 bases and J by 0 bases; unmatched bases: 6. The CDR3 is 15 residues long. Germline V gives CDR1 SEHNR, CDR2 FQNEAQ (reference sequence). The CDR3 is CASSPQGTMNTEAFF. The DNA of the CDR3 is TGTGCCAGCAGCCCACAGGGGACCATGAACACTGAAGCTTTCTTT. The full variable domain, in which reference TRBV7-9 and TRBJ1-1 provide the parts outside the CDR3, is DTGVSQNPRHKITKRGQNVTFRCDPISEHNRLYWYRQTLGQGPEFLTYFQNEAQLEKSRLLSDRFSAERPKGSFSTLEIQRTEQGDSAMYLCASSPQGTMNTEAFFGQGTRLTVV.

The chain uses TRBV18 and TRBJ2-7; tentatively, D is TRBD2 (6 bases). This CDR3 has 13 residues. The V gene lost 0 bases and the J gene lost 6 bases, with 9 bases spanning the gap. Germline V gene data show CDR1 as KGHSH and CDR2 as LQKENI. The CDR3 sequence is CASSPPGGSEQYF. The CDR3 DNA is TGTGCCAGCTCACCACCGGGGGGTAGCGAGCAGTACTTC.

The rearrangement links TRBV7-2 to TRBJ2-7, with D unclear. Germline CDR1 SGHTA, CDR2 FQGNSA. V was clipped by 7 bases and J by 0 bases, with 10 bases between them. CDR3 length equals 13 residues. The CDR3 loop reads CASKTPVSYEQYF. As DNA, the CDR3 is TGTGCCAGCAAAACACCTGTCTCCTACGAGCAGTACTTC.

The rearrangement links TRBV28 to TRBJ1-4; 7 bases line up with TRBD1. Looked up from germline, CDR1 is MDHEN and CDR2 is SYDVKM. The length of the CDR3 is 14 residues. Trimming took 3 bases from V and 5 from J; bases not matched to a gene: 3. The CDR3 nucleotides are TGTGCCAGCAGTTTGACAGGGAGGAATGAAAAACTGTTTTTT. It yields the protein CASSLTGRNEKLFF.

The chain has TRBV4-2 and TRBJ2-1, with D perhaps matching TRBD2 (6 bases). The germline V gene has CDR1 LGHNA and CDR2 YNFKEQ. The CDR3 consists of 18 residues. Trimming cost V 1 base and J 7 bases, with 23 bases left between them. The CDR3 is CASSQARGTPWGQNEQFF. The CDR3 DNA reads TGTGCCAGCAGCCAAGCTCGGGGGACCCCCTGGGGCCAAAATGAGCAGTTCTTC.

This chain links TRBV29-1 with TRBJ2-5; 12 nucleotides align to TRBD2. This CDR3 comprises 14 residues. Per the germline V gene, CDR1 is SQVTM and CDR2 is ANQGSEA. V lost 4 bases and J lost 1; bases outside the gene matches: 1. The DNA of the CDR3 is TGCAGCGTTGGGACTAGCGGGGTCCAAGAGACCCAGTACTTC. This encodes CSVGTSGVQETQYF. The full variable domain, its missing parts supplied by reference TRBV29-1 and TRBJ2-5, is SAVISQKPSRDICQRGTSLTIQCQVDSQVTMMFWYRQQPGQSLTLIATANQGSEATYESGFVIDKFPISRPNLTFSTLTVSNMSPEDSSIYLCSVGTSGVQETQYFGPGTRLLVL.

The chain links TRBV20-1 to TRBJ1-1, with D hard to call. The CDR3 has 11 residues. The germline V gene encodes CDR1 DFQATT and CDR2 SNEGSKA (reference sequence). V dropped 5 bases and J dropped 1 base, with 5 bases sitting between them. The CDR3 protein is CSAFGNTEAFF. CDR3 nucleotide sequence: TGCAGTGCTTTCGGGAACACTGAAGCTTTCTTT.

The gene calls are TRBV5-1 and TRBJ2-7; D uncertain. The germline gives CDR1 SGHRS, CDR2 YFSETQ. V lost 6 bases and J lost 2, with 15 bases in between. This CDR3 spans 14 amino acids. DNA for the CDR3: TGCGCCAGCAAGTCGGGCGGCTCTACCTACGAGCAGTACTTC. It translates to CASKSGGSTYEQYF.

V is TRBV27 and J is TRBJ2-5; D perhaps matches TRBD2 (6 bases). The CDR3 length is 16 residues. Germline assignment: CDR1 MNHEY and CDR2 SMNVEV (reference sequence). V was clipped by 3 bases and J by 5 bases, with 19 bases between them. The CDR3 DNA follows: TGTGCCAGCAGTTTGCTCGGGGGAATGGTAGGCGAGACCCAGTACTTC. The encoded protein is CASSLLGGMVGETQYF.

The J gene is TRBJ2-1, the V gene TRBV4-3, with D perhaps matching TRBD2 (5 bases). V was clipped by 0 bases and J by 1 base, with 16 bases between them. Germline CDR1 LGHNA, CDR2 YSLEER. The CDR3 runs 18 residues. In nucleotides, the CDR3 is TGCGCCAGCAGCCAAGAATCAGTTAGCGTTGGATCCTACAATGAGCAGTTCTTC. It yields the protein CASSQESVSVGSYNEQFF.

This clone has a single count. The chain couples TRBV21-1 to TRBJ2-1; no DNA check was done on the table's D call, TRBD1. TRBV21-1 is reported as a pseudogene. This CDR3 has 14 amino acids. CDR3 amino acids: CASSNPIAYNEQFF. CDR3 DNA: TGTGCCAGCAGCAACCCCATTGCCTACAATGAGCAGTTCTTC.